This T cell receptor (beta chain) was sequenced during a study of blood T cells in healthy people across ages. Combining a sample-barcoded 5' primer with a J-beta primer mix, a second PCR ran for roughly 6 to 12 cycles. MiXCR was run by TCRdb on the 5' RACE reads, yielding one entry per CDR3 protein. The sample comprises 800,000 or so distinct CDR3 sequences, about 25% of which are singletons, and approximately 3.7% rests with the top ten. The germline CDR1 and CDR2 sequences are SGHRS and YFSETQ. V was pared by 4 bases and J by 0 bases, with 16 bases between. The CDR3 runs to 16 residues. Whole-study results and caveats: Percentage of naive T cells showed a strong correlation with TCR beta diversity. Greater diversity and more naive CD4+ cells were seen in long-lived donors than in aged donors.

Notes on this clonotype: Its target is not known.

Separately, the same data were catalogued under a study of T cells of mothers and their children. In that study: Sequencing got over 8.5 million TCR beta CDR3 reads from each mother and some 3 million from each child.

The specimen was blood. This chain links TRBV5-1 with TRBJ2-5; the D gene is possibly TRBD2 (6 bases). The TCR comes from a boy between 10 and 17 years old in good health. The CDR3 DNA is TGCGCCAGCAGCCTCGGGGGAATGGGATACCAAGAGACCCAGTACTTC. Amino acids: CASSLGGMGYQETQYF.